The present T cell receptor (beta chain) was sequenced within a study of T cell repertoires in cytomegalovirus infection. Study-wide context: Peptides in the study included HLA-C-restricted and HLA-B-restricted CMV epitopes. Carrying CMV and the relevant HLA type showed in public TCR beta signatures.

The germline V and J ends were trimmed by 1 base and 0 bases, with 13 bases remaining between them. Germline V gene lookup returns CDR1 SGHDN and CDR2 FVKESK. This CDR3 has 18 residues. Using its own MiXCR run on the reads, TCRdb lists one record per CDR3 protein. The table shows under 450,000 distinct CDR3 sequences, with 34% occurring only once. A word on this clonotype: Its antigen remains unidentified.

Study observations and caveats: Public TCR beta family frequency separated CMV-and-HLA carriers, including in an independent cohort. CMV-specific TCR beta clonotypes restricted by HLA-C were the ones dominating the ex vivo response.

The chain is built from TRBV14 and TRBJ2-6; D might be TRBD1 (5 bases). The TCR was taken from a human donor in good health (CMV status not recorded). Some clones in this sample may be carry-over from other donors' samples. The source material was cultured PBMCs, sampled from culture after CMV antigen stimulation. CDR3 nucleotides: TGTGCCAGCAGCCAAGGGCAGGGCATGGGCTCTGGGGCCAACGTCCTGACTTTC. The encoded protein is CASSQGQGMGSGANVLTF.